This T cell receptor beta chain emerged from a study of response to subunit inactivated influenza vaccine. Findings and limits, study-wide: After each seasonal influenza vaccination, few new T cells are recruited, the authors suggested.

Via MiXCR, TCRdb re-called the RT-PCR reads, giving one row per CDR3 protein. The sample has 650,000 to 850,000 distinct CDR3 sequences, around 14% seen once. V lost 1 base, J lost 0 bases, and 8 bases lay in between. Germline-derived CDR1 and CDR2 are SGHRS and YFSETQ. The CDR3 spans 14 residues. In the case of this clonotype: The antigen remains unidentified.

The chain has TRBV5-1 and TRBJ2-7, with D perhaps TRBD1 (5 bases). The origin of this receptor is a man in his fifties or sixties who received an inactivated influenza vaccine. The sequencing used PBMCs from blood, collected 14 to 15 days before vaccination. The CDR3 bases are TGCGCCAGCAGCTTGCGGACATCCTCCTACGAGCAGTACTTC. This gives the protein CASSLRTSSYEQYF.